These 14 T cell receptor beta chains originate from one sample sequenced in a study of CD8+CD57+ T cells in acquired aplastic anemia. Only patients with CD8+CD57+ cell expansion on flow cytometry were chosen for sequencing. Profiling of TCR beta VDJ combinations and CDR3 sequences used genomic DNA as template. TCRdb analysed the reads with MiXCR anew, one entry per CDR3 protein. The sample shows 95,000 to 150,000 distinct CDR3 sequences, 40% of them seen only once. The sequenced sample was sorted CD4+, CD8+, or CD8+CD57+ T cells (not recorded which) from PBMCs. The origin of the receptors is a human donor with aplastic anemia.

The chain links TRBV19 to TRBJ1-5; no clear D. CDR1 is LNHDA and CDR2 is SQIVND in the germline V gene (reference sequence). CDR3 length: 11 residues. V was clipped by 7 bases and J by 7 bases, with 8 bases between them. CDR3 DNA: TGTGCCAGTACCATGGGCCAGCCCCAGCATTTT. This encodes CASTMGQPQHF.

In this sample, this clonotype turned up a few times. The chain links TRBV5-1 to TRBJ2-5; TRBD2 matches 11 bases. Germline V CDR1 and CDR2: SGHRS, YFSETQ. The length of the CDR3 is 16 residues. The ends lost 3 bases at V and 1 base at J; junction bases unmatched: 5. CDR3 nucleotide sequence: TGCGCCAGCAGCTCAATTAGCGGGGGGGGCCAAGAGACCCAGTACTTC. It specifies CASSSISGGGQETQYF.

Concerning this clonotype itself: At one end the junction does not follow the germline gene, possibly because of a read error. V gene TRBV9 combines with J gene TRBJ2-1; 16 bases line up with TRBD2. Per the germline V gene, CDR1 is SGDLS and CDR2 is YYNGEE. This CDR3 is 15 amino acids long. CDR3 bases: TGCGCCAGCAGCGTAGGGACTAGCGGGGGGGCCATGCAGTTCTTC. This sequence encodes CASSVGTSGGAMQFF.

Points on this clonotype: Mismatch with germline at one junction end may stem from a read error. This sequence joins TRBV15 and TRBJ2-5; 8 bases are shared with TRBD2. This CDR3 has 13 residues. The germline CDR1 and CDR2 sequences are LNHNV and YYDKDF (reference sequence). Written as DNA, the CDR3 is TGTGCCACCAGCAGGGCACTAGCGGAGACCCAGCGCTTC. It yields the protein CATSRALAETQRF.

This clonotype came up many times. The chain uses TRBV10-3 and TRBJ2-5; TRBD2 matches 7 bases. V shed 9 bases, J shed 2 bases, and the junction held 15 bases outside the gene matches. Germline CDR1 ENHRY, CDR2 SYGVKD. This CDR3 is built from 16 residues. CDR3 bases: TGTGCCATATCCGTGGACCGGGACTATCAGCAAGAGACCCAGTACTTC. Its translation is CAISVDRDYQQETQYF.

About this clonotype itself: This likely comes from a read error, as the CDR3 has no conserved phenylalanine or tryptophan at its end. This chain joins TRBV19 and TRBJ2-7; the D gene is possibly TRBD2 (5 bases). The germline CDR1 and CDR2 sequences are LNHDA and SQIVND (reference sequence). V gave up 3 bases and J gave up 2 bases, with 8 bases separating them. This CDR3 has 13 amino acids. CDR3 loop: CASSITGTYEQYL. CDR3 coding DNA: TGTGCCAGTAGTATTACGGGGACCTACGAGCAGTACCTC.

This clonotype showed up many times. This chain connects TRBV25-1 to TRBJ1-2; D gene uncertain. The CDR3 covers 12 residues. V was shortened by 8 bases and J by 8 bases, with 15 bases between the two germline ends. The germline CDR1 and CDR2 sequences are MGHDK and SYGVNS. CDR3 coding DNA: TGTGCCAGCTTTCAGGTCCGGCAAGGCTACACCTTC. This encodes CASFQVRQGYTF.

This clonotype was found many times. The chain employs TRBV20-1 and TRBJ2-3; 8 bases match TRBD2. Germline V gene data show CDR1 as DFQATT and CDR2 as SNEGSKA (reference sequence). The CDR3 covers 16 residues. Trimming at V came to 2 bases and at J to 5 bases, leaving 12 bases not matched to a gene. The CDR3 protein is CSARNSGGGSLDTQYF. The CDR3, as DNA: TGCAGTGCTAGAAACTCGGGCGGGGGGTCTCTAGATACGCAGTATTTT.

This clonotype was detected ten times or more. This rearrangement joins TRBV10-2 to TRBJ1-1; D possibly corresponds to TRBD1 (5 bases). Germline V lookup: CDR1 WSHSY, CDR2 SAAADI. The CDR3 consists of 14 residues. The germline V and J ends were trimmed by 4 bases and 4 bases, with 13 bases remaining between them. The CDR3: CASSVERGGTEAFF. The DNA of the CDR3 is TGCGCCAGCAGTGTGGAAAGGGGAGGCACTGAAGCTTTCTTT.

V usage is TRBV12-5 and J usage is TRBJ1-2, with a tentative D call TRBD1 (6 bases). This CDR3 spans 14 amino acids. V lost 0 bases, J lost 7 bases, and 12 bases lay in between. CDR1 is LGHNT and CDR2 is FRNRAP in the germline V gene. Written as DNA, the CDR3 is TGTGCTAGTGGTTTGGTAGTGGGGGCGGGTGGCTACACCTTC. The encoded protein is CASGLVVGAGGYTF.

As regards this clonotype: This may arise from a read error, as a much more abundant clone is one base away. The chain employs TRBV6-1 and TRBJ1-2; perhaps TRBD1 as D (5 bases). This CDR3 comprises 14 residues. Germline values: CDR1 MNHNS, CDR2 SASEGT. The DNA of the CDR3 is TGTACCAGCAGTGTACGGGGCGCCCGGTATGGCTACACCTTC. This codes for CTSSVRGARYGYTF.

This clonotype was counted ten times or more. The chain carries TRBV5-8 and TRBJ1-3; D not certain. The CDR3 contains 15 residues. Per germline, CDR1 SGHTS and CDR2 YDEGEE. The germline V and J ends were trimmed by 2 bases and 0 bases, with 9 bases remaining between them. Here the CDR3 reads CASSLGRYSGNTIYF. Here the CDR3 DNA reads TGTGCCAGCAGCTTAGGGCGGTACTCTGGAAACACCATATATTTT.

This clonotype has a handful of counts. This may be a read error, as it is one base from a much larger clone. The chain has TRBV5-4 and TRBJ2-7; D is possibly TRBD1 or TRBD2 (5 bases each). Germline V gives CDR1 SGHNT, CDR2 YYREEE (reference sequence). The CDR3 totals 12 residues. DNA of the CDR3: TGTGCCAGCAGCAATCCGGGGCGCGAGCGGTACTTC. It is translated as CASSNPGRERYF.

The rearrangement joins TRBV20-1 to TRBJ2-7, with D possibly TRBD2 on 5 matching bases. The CDR3 has 12 amino acids. Trimming shortened V by 4 bases and J by 2 bases, and 9 bases separated the two germline ends. The germline CDR1 and CDR2 sequences are DFQATT and SNEGSKA (reference sequence). Written as DNA, the CDR3 is TGCAGTGCTATCCCCGGGGCCTACGAGCAGTACTTC. Amino acid sequence: CSAIPGAYEQYF.